The text below deals with one T cell receptor beta chain. As processed by the authors: The assay estimated nucleated cells by amplifying reference gene primers. Here immunoSEQ multiplex PCR was the method, and the copy in TCRdb shows in-frame clones only, minus some. D and trimming were read from the DNA, whereas the V and J calls and clone size are those reported in that table. The top ten clones hold 4% of a sample with under 300,000 clones, around 85% of them seen once. The record originates from a study of blood T cell repertoires in COVID-19. About the research overall: Both acute and convalescent COVID-19 samples were obtained from the United States, Italy and Spain. Nucleic acid was either cDNA or gDNA, and it came from T cells, B-cell-depleted T cells, or PBMCs.

Material for sequencing was peripheral blood. The sequence was collected from a woman in her thirties or forties with active or convalescent COVID-19.

In nucleotides, the CDR3 is TGTGCCAGCAGCCGATCTAGCGGGGGTGTGTACAATGAGCAGTTCTTC. Translation: CASSRSSGGVYNEQFF. The chain joins TRBV3-1 (or the pseudogene TRBV3-2) to TRBJ2-1; TRBD2 aligns across 10 bases. Germline V gene lookup returns CDR1 LGHDT and CDR2 YNNKEL (reference sequence). V shed 4 bases, J shed 4 bases, and the junction held 7 bases outside the gene matches. The CDR3 extends over 16 amino acids.